These 16 T cell receptor beta chains were sequenced from one sample in a study of OX40 agonist ivuxolimab in advanced cancers. The table came from immunoSEQ multiplex PCR; TCRdb's copy has only in-frame clones and leaves some out. The sample includes tens of thousands of clones, 75% to 90% of them seen just once. The sequencing here drew on CD4+ or CD8+ T cells sorted from blood, taken in a trial of the OX40 agonist ivuxolimab. The source is an adult with an advanced solid tumor such as melanoma, head and neck, liver or kidney cancer.

This clone came up once. The chain links TRBV5-6 to TRBJ2-7; 15 nucleotides match TRBD2. Germline CDR1 SGHDT, CDR2 YYEEEE. Unmatched junction bases numbered 8, after V lost 4 bases and J lost 0 bases. The CDR3 length is 18 residues. The CDR3 sequence is CASSHGLAGGSISYEQYF. For the CDR3, the DNA is TGTGCCAGCAGCCATGGACTAGCGGGAGGGTCAATCTCCTACGAGCAGTACTTC.

The chain is built from TRBV4-1 and TRBJ2-3, with 9 bases identical to TRBD1. This CDR3 is 15 amino acids long. CDR1 and CDR2 (germline): MGHRA, YSYEKL. Trimming took 6 bases from V and 2 from J; bases not matched to a gene: 6. The CDR3 sequence is CASRPTGGFTDTQYF. The DNA for the CDR3 is TGCGCCAGCAGACCTACAGGGGGCTTCACAGATACGCAGTATTTT.

The V call is TRBV10-1, the J call TRBJ1-3; possibly TRBD1 for D (5 bases). The CDR3 contains 13 residues. Deletions cut 5 bases from V and 4 bases from J, with 9 bases between. Germline V gene lookup returns CDR1 WNHNN and CDR2 SYGVQD (reference sequence). This CDR3 reads CASSLDTGNTIYF. The CDR3 DNA reads TGCGCCAGCAGTTTGGACACCGGAAACACCATATATTTT.

V and J are TRBV7-2 and TRBJ2-7, with a tentative D call TRBD1 (6 bases). The germline gives CDR1 SGHTA, CDR2 FQGNSA. Trimming left V 4 bases short and J 3 bases short, with 13 bases between. This CDR3 has 14 residues. CDR3 nucleotide sequence: TGTGCCAGCAGCTCCTACCGGGACATCTACGAGCAGTACTTC. Protein sequence: CASSSYRDIYEQYF.

The chain combines TRBV2 with TRBJ2-7; a possible D gene is TRBD1 (5 bases). This CDR3 has 15 residues. Deletions cut 5 bases from V and 0 bases from J, with 14 bases between. Germline lookup yields CDR1 SNHLY and CDR2 FYNNEI. CDR3 sequence: CASSLGARSSYEQYF. The CDR3 bases are TGTGCCAGCAGTTTAGGGGCGAGAAGCTCCTACGAGCAGTACTTC.

On this clone: An end of the junction differs from the germline gene, which may be a read error. This chain links TRBV4-1 with TRBJ1-4, with 7 positions matching TRBD1. The germline V gene has CDR1 MGHRA and CDR2 YSYEKL. The CDR3 runs 15 residues. The CDR3 DNA sequence: TGCGCCAGCAGCGAAGACAGGGTCCAAAATGAAAAACTGTTTTTT. Translated: CASSEDRVQNEKLFF.

The genes are TRBV7-9 and TRBJ1-2, with D tentatively TRBD1 (6 bases). In germline, CDR1 is SEHNR, CDR2 FQNEAQ (reference sequence). Trimming took 4 bases from V and 1 from J, leaving 13 bases between them. The CDR3 is 15 amino acids. In DNA form, the CDR3 reads TGTGCCAGCAGCTCCCTGGGGGCGGGTAACTATGGCTACACCTTC. Protein: CASSSLGAGNYGYTF.

V and J are TRBV4-1 and TRBJ2-7; 11 nucleotides line up with TRBD2. CDR1 and CDR2 from the germline V gene are MGHRA and YSYEKL. After removal of 1 base from V and 2 bases from J, the junction contained 4 bases not matched to a gene. This CDR3 contains 16 residues. CDR3 in amino acids: CASSQVLAGVAYEQYF. CDR3 DNA: TGCGCCAGCAGCCAAGTACTAGCGGGAGTTGCCTACGAGCAGTACTTC.

This chain links TRBV7-7 with TRBJ2-5; 10 nucleotides match TRBD2. Trimming cost V 2 bases and J 2 bases; bases outside gene matches: 5. The CDR3 has 16 residues. Germline CDR1 SSHAT, CDR2 FNYEAQ (reference sequence). The CDR3 protein is CASSLSWTSGQETQYF. CDR3 nucleotide sequence: TGTGCCAGCAGCTTAAGTTGGACTAGCGGACAAGAGACCCAGTACTTC. Together with reference TRBV7-7 and TRBJ2-5, the CDR3 gives the full variable domain: GAGVSQSPRYKVTKRGQDVTLRCDPISSHATLYWYQQALGQGPEFLTYFNYEAQPDKSGLPSDRFSAERPEGSISTLTIQRTEQRDSAMYRCASSLSWTSGQETQYFGPGTRLLVL.

This clone has more than one count but fewer than ten. The chain combines TRBV9 with TRBJ2-5; 8 bases are a match to TRBD1. Trimming cost V 0 bases and J 5 bases; bases outside gene matches: 6. CDR3 length equals 15 residues. In germline, CDR1 is SGDLS, CDR2 YYNGEE. This chain's CDR3 is CASSVGTGNAETQYF. The CDR3 DNA sequence: TGTGCCAGCAGCGTAGGGACAGGGAATGCGGAGACCCAGTACTTC.

This chain joins TRBV11-2 and TRBJ2-2; 10 nucleotides align to TRBD2. The CDR3 is 18 residues long. Germline CDR1 and CDR2: SGHAT and FQNNGV. V trimming: 5 bases; J trimming: 2 bases; junction bases outside the gene matches: 11. CDR3 sequence reads: CASSLTSSGRANTGELFF. As DNA, the CDR3 is TGTGCCAGCAGCCTAACCTCCAGCGGGAGGGCCAACACCGGGGAGCTGTTTTTT.

This chain uses TRBV4-2 with TRBJ2-7; D uncertain. The length of the CDR3 is 16 residues. Trimming removed 0 bases at V and 3 bases at J, with 15 bases between. Per the germline V gene, CDR1 is LGHNA and CDR2 is YNFKEQ. The CDR3 protein is CASSQELVVSGYEQYF. The DNA of the CDR3 is TGTGCCAGCAGCCAAGAATTAGTAGTATCGGGCTACGAGCAGTACTTC.

This clone was counted a single time. J is TRBJ1-4 and V is TRBV10-3; no definite D call. Germline-derived CDR1 and CDR2 are ENHRY and SYGVKD. V lost 6 bases, J lost 8 bases, and 10 bases lay in between. The CDR3 loop spans 12 amino acids. CDR3 residues: CAIRPGEEKLFF. In DNA, the CDR3 is TGTGCCATCAGACCGGGAGAAGAAAAACTGTTTTTT.

The count of this clone is one. CDR3 nucleotide sequence: TGTGCCAGCAGCTTAGACCTCGGACCGGTTAGCGGGAGTGTATACGAGCAGTACTTC. It specifies CASSLDLGPVSGSVYEQYF. V gene TRBV11-2 combines with J gene TRBJ2-7; 9 bases line up with TRBD2. V lost 0 bases and J lost 4; bases outside the gene matches: 16. From germline, CDR1 is SGHAT and CDR2 FQNNGV. The CDR3 has 19 amino acids.

The V gene is TRBV6-1, the J gene TRBJ1-4, with D unclear. The CDR3 contains 14 residues. V was pared by 2 bases and J by 4 bases, with 8 bases between. CDR1 is MNHNS, CDR2 SASEGT, per germline. CDR3 DNA sequence: TGTGCCAGCAGTGAAAGGACGTTTAATGAAAAACTGTTTTTT. Protein: CASSERTFNEKLFF.

J is TRBJ2-1 and V is TRBV6-4; perhaps D is TRBD1 or TRBD2 (5 bases each). Germline CDR1 reads MRHNA; CDR2 reads SNTAGT. This CDR3 is built from 18 residues. Trimming cost V 3 bases and J 7 bases, with 25 bases left between them. The CDR3 here is CASSEEGLDTNSGNEQFF. CDR3 bases: TGTGCCAGCAGTGAAGAGGGCCTGGACACGAACTCGGGGAATGAGCAGTTCTTC.